Listed below are T cell receptor beta chains from one sample, sequenced in a study of blood T cell repertoires in COVID-19. The repertoire was sequenced with immunoSEQ multiplex PCR; TCRdb's copy has only in-frame clones and lacks some. Seen here are a few hundred thousand clones, roughly 85% observed once, and the top ten hold more than 6%. The sequenced sample consisted of peripheral blood. The receptors were sampled from a human donor in a cohort sampled during active COVID-19. CDR3s include the opening cysteine and the closing phenylalanine or tryptophan. D genes are given only for firm matches.

V	J	D	CDR3
TRBV9	TRBJ2-1	TRBD1	CASSVEDRVRNEQFF
TRBV2	TRBJ1-2	TRBD1	CASSRDRGRGKEVF
TRBV3-1/TRBV3-2	TRBJ1-6	NA	CASSQDSGRPNSPLHF
TRBV5-6	TRBJ1-1	NA	CASSFFGVSNTEAFF
TRBV5-1	TRBJ1-6	NA	CASSLADRNSPLHF
TRBV2	TRBJ2-7	NA	CASGNTQTYEQYF
TRBV2	TRBJ2-1	NA	CASTGVSSYNEQFF
TRBV7-2	TRBJ2-7	NA	CASSYGGNSYEQYF
TRBV27	TRBJ2-7	NA	CASSLARGYEQYF
TRBV4-1	TRBJ1-2	TRBD1	CASAKGGTGSIYGYTF
TRBV7-9	TRBJ1-5	NA	CASSLAKGFNQPQHF
TRBV18	TRBJ1-1	TRBD1	CASSLGQGVTEAFF
TRBV11-2	TRBJ1-2	NA	CASSSIRDTANYGYTF
TRBV28	TRBJ1-1	TRBD1	CASRPTGGSITEAFF
TRBV6-4	TRBJ2-7	TRBD2	CASSDSAGGEQYF
TRBV5-1	TRBJ1-1	TRBD1	CASSLVRGQGVTEAFF
TRBV27	TRBJ1-1	TRBD1	CASGPHRGPNTEAFF
TRBV12-5	TRBJ2-1	NA	CASGLAQGDYNEQFF